This T cell receptor (beta chain) stems from a study of blood T cell repertoires in COVID-19. About the research overall: Nucleic acid was either cDNA or gDNA, and it came from T cells, B-cell-depleted T cells, or PBMCs.

The CDR3 spans 14 residues. From germline, CDR1 is SGHRS and CDR2 YFSETQ. With V trimmed by 5 bases and J by 4 bases, 9 bases remained unmatched. Clones were sequenced by immunoSEQ multiplex PCR, and TCRdb holds only the in-frame ones, with some missing. The sample includes under 200,000 clones, roughly 83% of them seen just once. Sequencing input: PBMCs or T cells enriched from blood (not recorded which). The chain combines TRBV5-1 with TRBJ2-7; 7 bases line up with TRBD2. The TCR originated in an older woman who had recovered from COVID-19. CDR3 protein: CASRKSGRLYEQYF. The CDR3 DNA is TGCGCCAGCAGGAAGTCCGGGAGGCTATACGAGCAGTACTTC. The variable domain in full, with the rest retrieved from reference TRBV5-1 and TRBJ2-7, is KAGVTQTPRYLIKTRGQQVTLSCSPISGHRSVSWYQQTPGQGLQFLFEYFSETQRNKGNFPGRFSGRQFSNSRSEMNVSTLELGDSALYLCASRKSGRLYEQYFGPGTRLTVT.